The rows below give T cell receptor beta chains drawn from one sample of a study of cytomegalovirus exposure and HLA in healthy donors. The data were produced by immunoSEQ multiplex PCR, yet TCRdb's version contains in-frame clones alone and is incomplete. The table has about 130,000 clones, roughly four fifths seen once. Specimen: PBMCs. The receptors were sampled from a woman aged 40 to 49 in good health and CMV-seropositive. Both conserved end residues are trimmed from each CDR3. Fields, in order: CDR3 protein, V gene, J gene, clone size. Clone size is given for some rows only: seen once, a few or many times, or a class if the clone is expanded.

cdr3_aa: ASSEAGGGTGELF; v_call: TRBV6-4; j_call: TRBJ2-2; clone_size: NA
cdr3_aa: ASISRGVFTEAF; v_call: TRBV6-1; j_call: TRBJ1-1; clone_size: NA
cdr3_aa: ASSRVQGQTDTQY; v_call: TRBV5-1; j_call: TRBJ2-3; clone_size: NA
cdr3_aa: ASSPIGEVGEQF; v_call: TRBV18; j_call: TRBJ2-1; clone_size: NA
cdr3_aa: ASSYPRLAGVEQY; v_call: TRBV6-5; j_call: TRBJ2-7; clone_size: NA
cdr3_aa: ASSYPPDRVYEQY; v_call: TRBV6-6; j_call: TRBJ2-7; clone_size: NA
cdr3_aa: ASSPIPSAEQF; v_call: TRBV4-2; j_call: TRBJ2-1; clone_size: NA
cdr3_aa: ASSVGSREKLF; v_call: TRBV9; j_call: TRBJ1-4; clone_size: NA
cdr3_aa: AWTGQGTSPLH; v_call: TRBV30; j_call: TRBJ1-6; clone_size: NA
cdr3_aa: ASSMAGGLADTQY; v_call: TRBV19; j_call: TRBJ2-3; clone_size: NA
cdr3_aa: ASSLASGGSYEQY; v_call: TRBV7-6; j_call: TRBJ2-7; clone_size: NA
cdr3_aa: ASSAADGHYEQY; v_call: TRBV6-1; j_call: TRBJ2-7; clone_size: once
cdr3_aa: SVGGVANYGYT; v_call: TRBV29-1; j_call: TRBJ1-2; clone_size: NA
cdr3_aa: ASSFLPPGLAGEFGCEQY; v_call: TRBV7-8; j_call: TRBJ2-7; clone_size: NA
cdr3_aa: ASSLGGPEAF; v_call: TRBV27; j_call: TRBJ1-1; clone_size: NA
cdr3_aa: ASSLISTSALNNEQF; v_call: TRBV5-1; j_call: TRBJ2-1; clone_size: NA
cdr3_aa: ASSVASGSNEQF; v_call: TRBV2; j_call: TRBJ2-1; clone_size: few
cdr3_aa: ASSSGLAGGIQETQY; v_call: TRBV11-3; j_call: TRBJ2-5; clone_size: NA